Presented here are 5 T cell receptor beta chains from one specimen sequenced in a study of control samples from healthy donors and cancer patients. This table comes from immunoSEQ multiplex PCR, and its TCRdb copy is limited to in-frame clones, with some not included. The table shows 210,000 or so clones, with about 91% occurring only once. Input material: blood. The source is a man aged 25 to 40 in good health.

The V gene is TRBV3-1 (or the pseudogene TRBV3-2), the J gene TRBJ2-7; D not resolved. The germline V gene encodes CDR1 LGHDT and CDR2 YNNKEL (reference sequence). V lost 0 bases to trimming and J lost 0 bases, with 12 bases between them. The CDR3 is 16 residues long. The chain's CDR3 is CASSQDLVRSSYEQYF. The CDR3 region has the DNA TGTGCCAGCAGCCAAGATCTGGTCAGGAGCTCCTACGAGCAGTACTTC.

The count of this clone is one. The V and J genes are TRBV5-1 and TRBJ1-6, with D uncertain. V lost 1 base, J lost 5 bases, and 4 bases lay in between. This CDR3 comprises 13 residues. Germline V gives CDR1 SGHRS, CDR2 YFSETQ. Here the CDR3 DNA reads TGCGCCAGCAGCTTGCGAGATAATTCACCCCTCCACTTT. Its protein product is CASSLRDNSPLHF. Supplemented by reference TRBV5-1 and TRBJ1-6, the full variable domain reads KAGVTQTPRYLIKTRGQQVTLSCSPISGHRSVSWYQQTPGQGLQFLFEYFSETQRNKGNFPGRFSGRQFSNSRSEMNVSTLELGDSALYLCASSLRDNSPLHFGNGTRLTVT.

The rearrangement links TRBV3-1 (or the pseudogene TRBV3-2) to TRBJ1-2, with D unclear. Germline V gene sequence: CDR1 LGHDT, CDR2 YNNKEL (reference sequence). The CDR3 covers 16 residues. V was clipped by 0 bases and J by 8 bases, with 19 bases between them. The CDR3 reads CASSQDYRARGVGYTF. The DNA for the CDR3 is TGTGCCAGCAGCCAAGATTATCGGGCGCGGGGTGTCGGCTACACCTTC.

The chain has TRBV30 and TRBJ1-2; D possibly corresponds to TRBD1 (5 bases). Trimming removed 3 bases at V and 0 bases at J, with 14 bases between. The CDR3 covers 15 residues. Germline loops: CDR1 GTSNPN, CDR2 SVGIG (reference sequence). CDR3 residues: CAWRPGGGPNYGYTF. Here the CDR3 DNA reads TGTGCCTGGAGGCCGGGGGGAGGGCCTAACTATGGCTACACCTTC.

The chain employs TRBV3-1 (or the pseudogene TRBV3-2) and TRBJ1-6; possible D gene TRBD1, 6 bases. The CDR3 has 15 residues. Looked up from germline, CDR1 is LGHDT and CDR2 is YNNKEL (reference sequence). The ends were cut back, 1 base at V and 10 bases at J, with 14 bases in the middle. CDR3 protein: CASSQVGGISSPLHF. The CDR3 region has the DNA TGTGCCAGCAGCCAAGTAGGGGGTATATCCTCACCCCTCCACTTT.